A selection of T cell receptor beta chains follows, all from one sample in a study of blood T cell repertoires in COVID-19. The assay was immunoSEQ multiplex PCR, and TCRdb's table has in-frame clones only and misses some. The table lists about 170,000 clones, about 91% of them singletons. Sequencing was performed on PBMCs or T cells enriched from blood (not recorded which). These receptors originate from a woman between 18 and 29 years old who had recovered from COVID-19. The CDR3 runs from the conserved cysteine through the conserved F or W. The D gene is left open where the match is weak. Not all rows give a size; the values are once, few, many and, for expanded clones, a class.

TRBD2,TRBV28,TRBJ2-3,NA,CASSLAGVNTDTQYF,TGTGCCAGCAGCCTAGCGGGAGTGAACACAGATACGCAGTATTTT
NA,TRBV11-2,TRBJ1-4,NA,CASSPGTGRELFF,TGTGCCAGCAGCCCAGGGACGGGGAGGGAACTGTTTTTT
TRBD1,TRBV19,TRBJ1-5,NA,CASSSTGNGNQPQHF,TGTGCCAGTAGTTCGACAGGGAATGGCAATCAGCCCCAGCATTTT
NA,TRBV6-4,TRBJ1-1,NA,CASSDTRGEAFF,TGTGCCAGCAGTGACACAAGGGGTGAAGCTTTCTTT
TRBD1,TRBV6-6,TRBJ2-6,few,CASSRDRGPLSSGANVLTF,TGTGCCAGCAGTCGGGACAGGGGGCCCCTGAGCTCTGGGGCCAACGTCCTGACTTTC
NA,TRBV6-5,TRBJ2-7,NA,CASSFNEQYF,TGTGCCAGCTCATTCAACGAGCAGTACTTC
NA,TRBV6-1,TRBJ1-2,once,CASSENGQGTYGYTF,TGTGCCAGCAGTGAAAATGGTCAGGGGACCTATGGCTACACCTTC
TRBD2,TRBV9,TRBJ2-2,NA,CASSYRAGLGTGELFF,TGTGCCAGCAGCTATAGAGCGGGATTGGGTACCGGGGAGCTGTTTTTT
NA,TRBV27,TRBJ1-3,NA,CASSSFRGGYGNTIYF,TGTGCCAGCAGTTCATTTCGAGGAGGGTACGGGAACACCATATATTTT
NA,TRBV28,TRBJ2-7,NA,CASSLRGSTYEQYF,TGTGCCAGCAGTTTACGGGGGAGCACCTACGAGCAGTACTTC
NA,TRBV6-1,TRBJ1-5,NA,CASSEGPGSANQPQHF,TGTGCCAGCAGTGAGGGGCCGGGTTCGGCCAATCAGCCCCAGCATTTT
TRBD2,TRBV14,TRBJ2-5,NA,CASSQDRGERWARQETQYF,TGTGCCAGCAGCCAAGATCGGGGGGAGAGGTGGGCCCGCCAAGAGACCCAGTACTTC
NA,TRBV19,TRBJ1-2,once,CASRVRGGDYGYTF,TGTGCCAGTAGGGTTAGAGGAGGGGACTATGGCTACACCTTC
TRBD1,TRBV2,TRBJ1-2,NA,CASDRDRDNYGYTF,TGTGCCAGCGACCGGGACAGGGACAACTATGGCTACACCTTC
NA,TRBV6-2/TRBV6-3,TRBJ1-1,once,CASSLRRWDTEAFF,TGTGCCAGCAGTCTCCGCAGGTGGGACACTGAAGCTTTCTTT
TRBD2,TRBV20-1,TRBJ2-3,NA,CSASGTSEGTDTQYF,TGCAGTGCTAGTGGCACTAGCGAGGGCACAGATACGCAGTATTTT
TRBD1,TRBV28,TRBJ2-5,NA,CASSYQQGNQETQYF,TGTGCCAGCAGTTACCAACAGGGGAACCAAGAGACCCAGTACTTC
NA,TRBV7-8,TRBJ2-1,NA,CASSLWTGSSYNEQFF,TGTGCCAGCAGCTTATGGACGGGATCCTCCTACAATGAGCAGTTCTTC
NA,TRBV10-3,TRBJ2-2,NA,CAISVARGNTGELFF,TGTGCCATCAGTGTAGCCAGGGGTAACACCGGGGAGCTGTTTTTT
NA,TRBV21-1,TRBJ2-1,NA,CASGRIGRVVNEQFF,TGTGCCAGCGGTAGGATTGGGAGGGTAGTTAATGAGCAGTTCTTC
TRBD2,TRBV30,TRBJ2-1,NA,CAWRGGLAGANTNEQFF,TGTGCCTGGAGGGGGGGCCTAGCGGGAGCGAACACCAATGAGCAGTTCTTC
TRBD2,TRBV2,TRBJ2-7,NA,CASSASSGLNYEQYF,TGTGCCAGCAGTGCCTCTAGCGGGCTAAACTACGAGCAGTACTTC
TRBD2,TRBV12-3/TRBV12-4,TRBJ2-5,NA,CASSLAGGKTQYF,TGTGCCAGCAGCTTAGCGGGAGGAAAGACCCAGTACTTC
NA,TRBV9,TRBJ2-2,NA,CASSVGFMSSAGELFF,TGTGCCAGCAGCGTAGGATTCATGAGTAGCGCCGGGGAGCTGTTTTTT
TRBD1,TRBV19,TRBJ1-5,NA,CASRWAGTGHSNQPQHF,TGTGCCAGTAGGTGGGCCGGGACAGGACATAGCAATCAGCCCCAGCATTTT
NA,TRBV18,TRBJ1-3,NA,CASSPSRGNLGNTIYF,TGTGCCAGCTCCCCCTCCAGGGGTAACCTGGGAAACACCATATATTTT
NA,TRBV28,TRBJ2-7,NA,CASSLSPTPSSYEQYF,TGTGCCAGCAGTTTAAGCCCGACACCGTCGTCCTACGAGCAGTACTTC
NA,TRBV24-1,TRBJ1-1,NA,CATTSRTNTEAFF,TGTGCCACCACCTCCAGAACCAACACTGAAGCTTTCTTT
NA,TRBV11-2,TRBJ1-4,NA,CASSVRQQGSEKLFF,TGTGCCAGCAGCGTTCGACAGCAGGGTAGTGAAAAACTGTTTTTT
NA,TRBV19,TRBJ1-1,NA,CATTAAGVGNTEAFF,TGTGCCACAACCGCCGCAGGGGTAGGAAACACTGAAGCTTTCTTT
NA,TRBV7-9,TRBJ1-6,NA,CAFQRGADSPLHF,TGTGCCTTCCAGCGCGGGGCTGATTCACCCCTCCACTTT
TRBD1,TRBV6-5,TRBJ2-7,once,CASSYYRGEYEQYF,TGTGCCAGCAGTTACTACAGGGGGGAGTACGAGCAGTACTTC
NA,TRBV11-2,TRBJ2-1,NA,CASSLEVLATIIYNEQFF,TGTGCCAGCAGCTTAGAAGTCCTAGCAACGATTATATACAATGAGCAGTTCTTC
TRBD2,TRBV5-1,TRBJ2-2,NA,CASSGTRNTGELFF,TGCGCCAGCTCCGGGACTAGGAACACCGGGGAGCTGTTTTTT
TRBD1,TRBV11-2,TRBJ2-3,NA,CASSQTGIFTDTQYF,TGTGCCAGCAGCCAGACAGGGATATTCACAGATACGCAGTATTTT
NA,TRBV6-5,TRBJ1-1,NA,CASSYGGTTEAFF,TGTGCCAGCAGTTACGGGGGGACCACTGAAGCTTTCTTT
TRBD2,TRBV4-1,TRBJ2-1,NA,CASSLAGGRPNEQFF,TGCGCCAGCAGCCTAGCGGGAGGCAGGCCCAATGAGCAGTTCTTC
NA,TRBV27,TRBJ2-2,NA,CASSFSPAAGELFF,TGTGCCAGCAGTTTCTCCCCGGCGGCCGGGGAGCTGTTTTTT
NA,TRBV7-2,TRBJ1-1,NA,CASSLEPWTEAFF,TGTGCCAGCAGCTTAGAGCCATGGACTGAAGCTTTCTTT
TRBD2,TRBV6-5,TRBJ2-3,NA,CAISGPNTDTQYF,TGTGCCATTAGCGGGCCAAACACAGATACGCAGTATTTT
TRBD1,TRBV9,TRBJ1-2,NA,CASSVADPSGTGVNYGYTF,TGTGCCAGCAGCGTAGCGGACCCGAGCGGGACAGGGGTTAACTATGGCTACACCTTC
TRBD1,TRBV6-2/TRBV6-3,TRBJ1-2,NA,CASSETGGVYDGYTF,TGTGCCAGCAGCGAGACAGGGGGAGTTTACGATGGCTACACCTTC
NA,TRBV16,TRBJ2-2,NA,CASSPIAKNTGELFF,TGTGCCAGCAGCCCAATAGCGAAAAACACCGGGGAGCTGTTTTTT
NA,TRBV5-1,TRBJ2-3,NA,CASSLAGVPDTQYF,TGCGCCAGCAGCTTGGCCGGAGTCCCAGATACGCAGTATTTT
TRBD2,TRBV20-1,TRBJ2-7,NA,CSASIRAGGPHEQYF,TGCAGTGCTAGTATTCGGGCGGGAGGGCCCCACGAGCAGTACTTC
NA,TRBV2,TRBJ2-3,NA,CASSVRRSTDTQYF,TGTGCCAGCAGTGTGAGGAGAAGCACAGATACGCAGTATTTT
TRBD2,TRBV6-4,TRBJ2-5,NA,CASSDSMGGRLETQYF,TGTGCCAGCAGTGACTCAATGGGCGGGAGGCTGGAGACCCAGTACTTC
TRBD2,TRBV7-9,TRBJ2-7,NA,CASSPREGEGYEQYF,TGTGCCAGCAGCCCACGGGAGGGAGAGGGCTACGAGCAGTACTTC
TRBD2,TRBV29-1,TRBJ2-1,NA,CSVVVAGGYEQFF,TGCAGCGTTGTGGTAGCGGGAGGATATGAGCAGTTCTTC
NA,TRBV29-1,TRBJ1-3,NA,CSVERGNTIYF,TGCAGCGTGGAGAGAGGAAACACCATATATTTT
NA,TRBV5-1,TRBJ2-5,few,CASSLPGDQETQYF,TGCGCCAGCAGCTTACCGGGGGATCAAGAGACCCAGTACTTC
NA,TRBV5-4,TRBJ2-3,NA,CASSPLLAGLDTQYF,TGTGCCAGCAGTCCTTTACTAGCCGGCCTGGATACGCAGTATTTT
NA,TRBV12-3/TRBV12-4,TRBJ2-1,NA,CASSPGNEQFF,TGTGCCAGCAGTCCCGGCAATGAGCAGTTCTTC
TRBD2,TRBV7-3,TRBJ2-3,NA,CASSSGLAEDTQYF,TGTGCCAGCAGCTCGGGACTAGCTGAGGATACGCAGTATTTT
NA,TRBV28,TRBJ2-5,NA,CAGGQREKETQYF,TGTGCCGGGGGGCAGCGGGAAAAAGAGACCCAGTACTTC
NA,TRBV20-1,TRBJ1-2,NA,CSAVRDGYTF,TGCAGTGCTGTGAGAGATGGCTACACCTTC
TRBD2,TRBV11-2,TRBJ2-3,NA,CASSLRGRASDTQYF,TGTGCCAGCAGCCTCCGCGGGAGGGCCTCAGATACGCAGTATTTT
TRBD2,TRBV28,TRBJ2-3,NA,CASHSGTSADTQYF,TGTGCCAGCCATAGCGGGACATCTGCAGATACGCAGTATTTT
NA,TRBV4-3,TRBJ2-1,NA,CASSQVSSAHNEQFF,TGCGCCAGCAGCCAAGTTTCTAGCGCCCACAATGAGCAGTTCTTC